Following are 19 T cell receptor beta chains from one sample sequenced in a study of T cells after somatic rescue of genetic block. Repertoires were generated with immunoSEQ multiplex PCR, while TCRdb's copy carries only in-frame clones and drops some. The table has 45,000 to 70,000 clones, roughly 96% seen once. The material sequenced was peripheral blood mononuclear cells (PBMCs). These receptors came from a child younger than two.

The chain employs TRBV6-6 and TRBJ1-5; maybe TRBD1 (5 bases). This CDR3 contains 16 residues. The germline V and J ends were trimmed by 4 bases and 0 bases, with 13 bases remaining between them. In germline, CDR1 is MNHNY, CDR2 SVGAGI (reference sequence). CDR3 bases: TGTGCCAGCAGTTCCCGGGACCCCTATAGCAATCAGCCCCAGCATTTT. Translating gives CASSSRDPYSNQPQHF.

The chain links TRBV19 to TRBJ2-2; 9 bases align to TRBD1. Germline CDR1 and CDR2: LNHDA and SQIVND (reference sequence). The CDR3 has 14 amino acids. V shed 4 bases and J 4 bases; nucleotides not matched to a gene: 1. The CDR3 loop reads CASSKDRGTGELFF. The CDR3 nucleotides are TGTGCCAGTAGTAAGGACAGGGGCACCGGGGAGCTGTTTTTT.

This clone was seen a single time. The V call is TRBV19, the J call TRBJ1-5; D not resolved. The CDR3 totals 14 residues. Trimming took off 1 base at V and 7 bases at J, with 11 bases between the two ends. Germline loops: CDR1 LNHDA, CDR2 SQIVND (reference sequence). The CDR3 sequence: CASSIGNTAQPQHF. The CDR3 DNA reads as TGTGCCAGTAGTATAGGGAACACAGCGCAGCCCCAGCATTTT.

A single count supports this clone. The chain has TRBV27 and TRBJ2-7; 8 nucleotides match TRBD1. The CDR3 runs 15 residues. V shed 3 bases, J shed 3 bases, and the junction held 7 bases outside the gene matches. Looked up from germline, CDR1 is MNHEY and CDR2 is SMNVEV (reference sequence). DNA of the CDR3: TGTGCCAGCAGTTTGGTCCGGACAGGGCTCTACGAGCAGTACTTC. This encodes CASSLVRTGLYEQYF.

This clone was recorded only once. The J gene is TRBJ1-2, the V gene TRBV6-6; D not resolved. Germline loops: CDR1 MNHNY, CDR2 SVGAGI (reference sequence). The CDR3 spans 13 residues. Trimming took 5 bases from V and 8 from J, leaving 15 bases between them. The CDR3 nucleotides read TGTGCCAGCAGTCCCCGGGGTTCGGAGGGCTACACCTTC. Its protein product is CASSPRGSEGYTF.

The chain is built from TRBV19 and TRBJ1-1; unclear D gene. Germline V gene sequence: CDR1 LNHDA, CDR2 SQIVND (reference sequence). CDR3 length: 13 amino acids. The germline V and J ends were trimmed by 1 base and 1 base, with 4 bases remaining between them. CDR3 DNA: TGTGCCAGTAGTATAGGCAGGAACACTGAAGCTTTCTTT. Its translation is CASSIGRNTEAFF.

This clone was detected once. Within the sample, other DNA sequences also encode this same CDR3. The chain links TRBV9 to TRBJ2-3, with D possibly being TRBD1 or TRBD2 (5 bases each). The length of the CDR3 is 14 residues. Trimming removed 0 bases from V and 6 bases from J, with 11 bases in between. Germline V gene sequence: CDR1 SGDLS, CDR2 YYNGEE. CDR3 amino acids: CASSVASGTDTQYF. The CDR3 DNA follows: TGTGCCAGCAGCGTAGCTTCGGGGACGGATACGCAGTATTTT.

The chain carries TRBV30 and TRBJ2-5; D is unclear. The V and J ends lost 6 bases and 5 bases respectively, with 13 bases between them. The CDR3 length is 12 residues. Germline values: CDR1 GTSNPN, CDR2 SVGIG (reference sequence). The CDR3 region has the DNA TGTGCCTGCTCGGATAGAATGGAGACCCAGTACTTC. Translating gives CACSDRMETQYF.

This clone was counted only a few times. V usage is TRBV5-6 and J usage is TRBJ2-7; 7 nucleotides agree with TRBD2. V lost 2 bases and J lost 4; bases outside the gene matches: 6. This CDR3 spans 14 amino acids. Per the germline V gene, CDR1 is SGHDT and CDR2 is YYEEEE. CDR3 region: CASSLPGLHYEQYF. The CDR3, as DNA: TGTGCCAGCAGCTTACCGGGACTACATTACGAGCAGTACTTC.

The chain's CDR3 is CASSLSFGGSYNEQFF. In DNA form, the CDR3 reads TGCGCCAGCAGCTTGTCCTTTGGCGGGAGCTACAATGAGCAGTTCTTC. The chain uses TRBV5-1 and TRBJ2-1; TRBD2 matches at 7 bases. Trimming removed 1 base from V and 3 bases from J; junction bases left unmatched: 7. The germline gives CDR1 SGHRS, CDR2 YFSETQ. The CDR3 extends over 16 amino acids.

V and J are TRBV5-1 and TRBJ2-3; 14 bases agree with TRBD2. The CDR3 is 16 amino acids. Germline-derived CDR1 and CDR2 are SGHRS and YFSETQ. The J segment lost 4 bases and the V segment lost 0 bases, leaving 1 base of the junction unmatched. CDR3 sequence (DNA): TGCGCCAGCAGCTTGGGACTAGCGGGAGGGCCAGATACGCAGTATTTT. Residues: CASSLGLAGGPDTQYF.

This clone was seen more than once but under ten times. The chain uses TRBV7-9 and TRBJ1-2; D not certain. Trimming removed 1 base from V and 4 bases from J, with 10 bases in between. The germline V gene has CDR1 SEHNR and CDR2 FQNEAQ (reference sequence). This CDR3 has 14 residues. The CDR3: CASSLVPGGYGYTF. CDR3 coding DNA: TGTGCCAGCAGCTTAGTCCCGGGAGGCTATGGCTACACCTTC.

This clone was recorded only once. The chain couples TRBV10-3 to TRBJ2-1; 8 nucleotides match TRBD2. The CDR3 sequence is 14 residues long. Germline V gives CDR1 ENHRY, CDR2 SYGVKD. Trimming removed 4 bases from V and 2 bases from J; junction bases left unmatched: 1. CDR3 nucleotides: TGTGCCATCAGTGGGCGGGAGGCCTACAATGAGCAGTTCTTC. Its translation is CAISGREAYNEQFF.

The J gene is TRBJ1-2, the V gene TRBV7-2, with D perhaps matching TRBD1 (5 bases). This CDR3 is built from 13 residues. Germline loops: CDR1 SGHTA, CDR2 FQGNSA. Trimming cost V 1 base and J 4 bases, with 7 bases left between them. CDR3 in amino acids: CASSLGGAYGYTF. The CDR3 DNA is TGTGCCAGCAGCTTAGGGGGCGCCTATGGCTACACCTTC.

This sequence joins TRBV19 and TRBJ2-7; 10 nucleotides agree with TRBD2. The germline gives CDR1 LNHDA, CDR2 SQIVND (reference sequence). CDR3 size: 14 residues. Losses at the gene ends were 8 bases for V and 4 bases for J; bases not matched to a gene: 8. In DNA form, the CDR3 reads TGTGCCAGTCGACCGAGCGGGAGGGCTTACGAGCAGTACTTC. It yields the protein CASRPSGRAYEQYF.

The chain links TRBV7-2 to TRBJ2-1; D is unresolved. The CDR3 has 12 amino acids. Trimming pared 3 bases from V and 4 bases from J, leaving 4 bases between. Germline CDR1 and CDR2: SGHTA and FQGNSA. The CDR3 spells CASSFWYNEQFF. The CDR3 DNA reads TGTGCCAGCAGCTTCTGGTACAATGAGCAGTTCTTC.

J is TRBJ2-7 and V is TRBV27; 11 bases map to TRBD1. V shed 4 bases and J 5 bases; nucleotides not matched to a gene: 7. Germline V gene sequence: CDR1 MNHEY, CDR2 SMNVEV (reference sequence). The CDR3 length is 15 residues. The CDR3: CASSSRTGGRNEQYF. The CDR3 DNA sequence: TGTGCCAGCAGTTCGAGGACAGGGGGCAGGAACGAGCAGTACTTC.

CDR3 nucleotide sequence: TGTGCCAGCTCTTCTCTCGGCAGTAATGAAAAACTGTTTTTT. This sequence encodes CASSSLGSNEKLFF. The V call is TRBV7-6, the J call TRBJ1-4; no definite D call. This CDR3 spans 14 amino acids. The V gene lost 8 bases and the J gene lost 4 bases, with 14 bases spanning the gap. The germline V gene has CDR1 SGHVS and CDR2 FNYEAQ.

The chain joins TRBV12-5 to TRBJ1-2; D is ambiguous. CDR1 and CDR2 from the germline V gene are LGHNT and FRNRAP. V was shortened by 3 bases and J by 2 bases, with 10 bases between the two germline ends. The CDR3 runs 14 residues. CDR3 loop: CASGFWGSNYGYTF. The DNA for the CDR3 is TGTGCTAGTGGTTTCTGGGGATCCAACTATGGCTACACCTTC. Complete variable domain (other parts from reference TRBV12-5 and TRBJ1-2): DARVTQTPRHKVTEMGQEVTMRCQPILGHNTVFWYRQTMMQGLELLAYFRNRAPLDDSGMPKDRFSAEMPDATLATLKIQPSEPRDSAVYFCASGFWGSNYGYTFGSGTRLTVV.